Shown below are 24 T cell receptor beta chains from a single sample sequenced in a study of T cells in Graves' hyperthyroidism and ophthalmopathy. Amplified TCR beta CDR3 regions derived from RNA transcripts. First-round RT-PCR with HTBI primers amplified the TCR CDR3 region. One entry per CDR3 protein results from TCRdb running MiXCR on the multiplex PCR reads. The table includes roughly 510,000 distinct CDR3 sequences, 35% to 50% detected once. The sample was peripheral blood or thyroid tissue (not recorded which). These receptor sequences come from an adult woman with Graves' disease, either hyperthyroidism or ophthalmopathy (not recorded which).

A note on this clonotype: The junction shows a germline mismatch at one end, possibly a read error. V is TRBV6-1 and J is TRBJ2-7, with 10 bases that match TRBD2. The CDR3 consists of 12 residues. Germline-derived CDR1 and CDR2 are MNHNS and SASEGT. The CDR3 here is CACSGRGNEQYF. The CDR3 DNA reads TGTGCCTGCAGCGGGAGGGGGAATGAGCAGTACTTC.

This clonotype was observed a few times. This chain connects TRBV4-1 to TRBJ2-7; 10 bases are shared with TRBD2. V trimming: 2 bases; J trimming: 0 bases; junction bases outside the gene matches: 10. Looked up from germline, CDR1 is MGHRA and CDR2 is YSYEKL. The CDR3 covers 18 residues. As DNA, the CDR3 is TGCGCCAGCAGCCAAAGGGCAGGGACTAGCGCAAGCTCCTACGAGCAGTACTTC. As protein: CASSQRAGTSASSYEQYF.

Note on this clonotype: At one end, the junction sequence differs from germline, possibly due to a read error. The gene calls are TRBV9 and TRBJ2-7; possible D gene TRBD1, 6 bases. Germline CDR1 SGDLS, CDR2 YYNGEE. This CDR3 has 16 residues. The CDR3 loop reads CASSPTPGTRNYEQYF. CDR3 DNA sequence: TGCGCCAGCAGCCCGACCCCCGGGACAAGAAACTACGAGCAGTACTTC. Full variable domain (rest looked up from reference TRBV9 and TRBJ2-7): DSGVTQTPKHLITATGQRVTLRCSPRSGDLSVYWYQQSLDQGLQFLIQYYNGEERAKGNILERFSAQQFPDLHSELNLSSLELGDSALYFCASSPTPGTRNYEQYFGPGTRLTVT.

This clonotype was recorded many times. Here the CDR3 reads CAPTKDRVIIAFF. The CDR3, as DNA: TGTGCCCCAACCAAGGACAGGGTAATAATAGCTTTCTTT. The V call is TRBV2, the J call TRBJ1-1; TRBD1 aligns across 8 bases. This CDR3 has 13 amino acids. Trimming took 11 bases from V and 10 from J; bases not matched to a gene: 15. Per the germline V gene, CDR1 is SNHLY and CDR2 is FYNNEI.

This clonotype was seen at least ten times. The chain uses TRBV10-3 and TRBJ1-2; 7 nucleotides match TRBD1. The CDR3 is 14 amino acids. The germline CDR1 and CDR2 sequences are ENHRY and SYGVKD. V shed 6 bases, J shed 3 bases, and the junction held 7 bases outside the gene matches. The CDR3 DNA reads as TGTGCCATCAGCGGGGACAGTTCAGACTATGGCTACACCTTC. Amino acid sequence: CAISGDSSDYGYTF.

The chain has TRBV7-8 and TRBJ1-2; D might be TRBD1 (5 bases). Germline CDR1 is SGHVS and CDR2 is FQNEAQ. The length of the CDR3 is 13 residues. V was pared by 1 base and J by 6 bases, with 9 bases between. The CDR3 coding sequence is TGTGCCAGCAGCTTAGGGGGCGGCGATGGCTACACCTTC. The encoded protein is CASSLGGGDGYTF.

The rearrangement joins TRBV7-2 to TRBJ1-5; 7 nucleotides line up with TRBD1. The CDR3 contains 12 residues. J lost 10 bases, V lost 1 base, and 1 base had no gene match. Germline CDR1 and CDR2: SGHTA and FQGNSA. In nucleotides, the CDR3 is TGTGCCAGCAGCTTAGACAGGGGACCCCAGCATTTT. Amino acids: CASSLDRGPQHF.

The J gene is TRBJ1-1, the V gene TRBV3-1; D is possibly TRBD1 (5 bases). V was shortened by 1 base and J by 14 bases, with 20 bases between the two germline ends. The CDR3 spans 14 residues. CDR1 and CDR2 from the germline V gene are LGHDT and YNNKEL (reference sequence). CDR3 DNA: TGTGCCAGCAGCCAAGTTTCCGGGGGAACCTATACCTTCTTT. Translation: CASSQVSGGTYTFF.

This clonotype is a singleton in its sample. The chain combines TRBV20-1 with TRBJ1-2; D not resolved. Germline lookup yields CDR1 DFQATT and CDR2 SNEGSKA (reference sequence). This CDR3 spans 12 amino acids. V was pared by 0 bases and J by 12 bases, with 14 bases between. This CDR3 reads CSARDLGSGNTF. CDR3 coding DNA: TGCAGTGCTAGAGATCTGGGGTCTGGAAACACCTTC.

This clonotype was detected a few times. The rearrangement joins TRBV10-3 to TRBJ1-5; D gene uncertain. The CDR3 sequence is 8 residues long. Germline CDR1 is ENHRY and CDR2 is SYGVKD. This chain's CDR3 is CSNQPQHF. CDR3 nucleotide sequence: TGTAGCAATCAGCCCCAGCATTTT.

As concerns this clonotype: The CDR3 does not end in the conserved phenylalanine or tryptophan, so this is likely a read error. The DNA is left out, because the CDR3 cannot be placed on it with certainty; the CDR3 is given as TCRdb lists it. V gene TRBV2 combines with J gene TRBJ2-5; TRBD1, the table's D call, was not compared with the DNA. Per the germline V gene, CDR1 is SNHLY and CDR2 is FYNNEI. Both ends counted, the CDR3 spans 16 residues. The CDR3: CASSKQGARDGYTFGS.

The rearrangement joins TRBV7-8 to TRBJ2-7; no definite D call. The CDR3 has 12 residues. Trimming cost V 4 bases and J 5 bases, with 9 bases left between them. The V gene's germline CDR1 is SGHVS and CDR2 FQNEAQ. Here the CDR3 DNA reads TGTGCCAGCAGCTCCCACCCGGACGAGCAGTACTTC. This encodes CASSSHPDEQYF.

The chain has TRBV30 and TRBJ1-2; a weak D match, TRBD1 (6 bases). The V and J ends lost 1 base and 0 bases respectively, with 12 bases between them. The germline gives CDR1 GTSNPN, CDR2 SVGIG (reference sequence). The CDR3 extends over 15 amino acids. The CDR3 protein is CAWSARTVANYGYTF. CDR3 DNA: TGTGCCTGGAGTGCTCGGACAGTAGCTAACTATGGCTACACCTTC.

The chain joins TRBV7-2 to TRBJ2-7; D gene unclear. This CDR3 is 14 amino acids long. V lost 2 bases and J 0 bases, leaving 8 bases between the germline ends. CDR1 SGHTA and CDR2 FQGNSA come from the germline V gene. Here the CDR3 reads CASSLLISSYEQYF. The CDR3 nucleotides are TGTGCCAGCAGCTTATTGATTAGCTCCTACGAGCAGTACTTC.

There are a few counts of this clonotype. This chain uses TRBV24-1 with TRBJ2-1; 10 bases match TRBD2. This CDR3 is built from 13 residues. V lost 9 bases and J lost 7; bases outside the gene matches: 5. Germline CDR1 reads KGHDR; CDR2 reads SFDVKD. CDR3: CATETSGLNEQFF. For the CDR3, the DNA is TGTGCCACCGAGACTAGCGGGCTGAATGAGCAGTTCTTC.

V usage is TRBV15 and J usage is TRBJ1-1; D not certain. V gave up 4 bases and J gave up 4 bases, with 16 bases separating them. The germline V gene encodes CDR1 LNHNV and CDR2 YYDKDF (reference sequence). This CDR3 region has 15 residues. The CDR3 DNA is TGTGCCACCAGCAAAACTAGGGCCCTTGGCACTGAAGCTTTCTTT. Protein: CATSKTRALGTEAFF.

Details on this clonotype: A read error may explain this, as a much larger clone is one base away. This sequence joins TRBV11-2 and TRBJ1-6; 9 nucleotides match TRBD1. This CDR3 comprises 17 residues. Trimming took 2 bases from V and 6 from J; bases not matched to a gene: 8. CDR1 and CDR2 (germline): SGHAT, FQNNGV. Here the CDR3 reads CASSLPGGQGINSPLHF. Here the CDR3 DNA reads TGTGCCAGCAGCTTACCAGGGGGACAGGGTATTAATTCACCCCTCCACTTT.

In its sample, this clonotype was seen once. The chain uses TRBV25-1 and TRBJ1-4; unclear D gene. Per the germline V gene, CDR1 is MGHDK and CDR2 is SYGVNS. Deletions cut 3 bases from V and 6 bases from J, with 11 bases between. The CDR3 is made up of 14 amino acids. CDR3 in amino acids: CASSDPDLDEKLFF. For the CDR3, the DNA is TGTGCCAGCAGTGACCCGGACCTAGATGAAAAACTGTTTTTT.

The V and J genes are TRBV10-3 and TRBJ1-6; tentatively, D is TRBD1 (5 bases). The CDR3 has 14 amino acids. Germline V gene data show CDR1 as ENHRY and CDR2 as SYGVKD. V was shortened by 10 bases and J by 9 bases, with 19 bases between the two germline ends. The CDR3 here is CATATGALSSPLHF. In DNA, the CDR3 is TGTGCCACCGCGACCGGGGCTTTAAGTTCACCCCTCCACTTT.

The rearrangement joins TRBV2 to TRBJ1-1; TRBD1 matches at 8 bases. Per the germline V gene, CDR1 is SNHLY and CDR2 is FYNNEI. This CDR3 is built from 15 residues. V gave up 7 bases and J gave up 1 base; unmatched junction bases: 8. In DNA form, the CDR3 reads TGTGCCAGCAACCCCAGGGGGCAAAAGAACACTGAAGCTTTCTTT. Its protein is CASNPRGQKNTEAFF. The whole variable domain, remainder taken from reference TRBV2 and TRBJ1-1, is EPEVTQTPSHQVTQMGQEVILRCVPISNHLYFYWYRQILGQKVEFLVSFYNNEISEKSEIFDDQFSVERPDGSNFTLKIRSTKLEDSAMYFCASNPRGQKNTEAFFGQGTRLTVV.

The chain couples TRBV9 to TRBJ2-3; D unresolved. Germline V gene data show CDR1 as SGDLS and CDR2 as YYNGEE. V lost 0 bases, J lost 2 bases, and 4 bases lay in between. CDR3 length equals 13 residues. The CDR3 nucleotides read TGTGCCAGCAGCGTAGACACCACAGATACGCAGTATTTT. Protein product: CASSVDTTDTQYF. Complete variable domain (other parts from reference TRBV9 and TRBJ2-3): DSGVTQTPKHLITATGQRVTLRCSPRSGDLSVYWYQQSLDQGLQFLIQYYNGEERAKGNILERFSAQQFPDLHSELNLSSLELGDSALYFCASSVDTTDTQYFGPGTRLTVL.

About this clonotype itself: A junction end diverges from the germline sequence, so it may reflect a read error. The chain combines TRBV19 with TRBJ1-4; D not resolved. CDR3 length: 11 amino acids. Per the germline V gene, CDR1 is LNHDA and CDR2 is SQIVND (reference sequence). CDR3 protein: CASSINGKLFF. The CDR3 DNA reads as TGTGCCAGTAGTATAAATGGAAAACTGTTTTTT. Drawing the rest from reference TRBV19 and TRBJ1-4, the complete variable domain is DGGITQSPKYLFRKEGQNVTLSCEQNLNHDAMYWYRQDPGQGLRLIYYSQIVNDFQKGDIAEGYSVSREKKESFPLTVTSAQKNPTAFYLCASSINGKLFFGSGTQLSVL.

The V gene is TRBV20-1, the J gene TRBJ2-5; 7 nucleotides agree with TRBD2. The germline CDR1 and CDR2 sequences are DFQATT and SNEGSKA (reference sequence). CDR3 length: 14 amino acids. V shed 1 base, J shed 5 bases, and the junction held 7 bases outside the gene matches. CDR3 coding DNA: TGCAGTGCTAGAGTGGGGGAGGGGAGGGAGACCCAGTACTTC. This sequence encodes CSARVGEGRETQYF.

The rearrangement uses TRBV12-3 or TRBV12-4 and TRBJ1-1, with a possible D match to TRBD1 (6 bases). The V end lost 5 bases, the J end lost 5 bases, and 15 bases lay between the germline ends. This CDR3 spans 14 amino acids. The CDR3 DNA is TGTGCCAGCAGTGTCCAACAGGGTGGAACTGAAGCTTTCTTT. It specifies CASSVQQGGTEAFF.